The sequence of this T cell receptor beta chain was determined in a study of T cells in Graves' hyperthyroidism and ophthalmopathy. The length of the CDR3 is 14 residues. Germline loops: CDR1 SEHNR, CDR2 FQNEAQ (reference sequence). V shed 9 bases and J shed 3 bases, with 15 bases lying between them. This clonotype showed up many times. Exclusion of patients followed from uncontrolled infection, other autoimmune disease, pregnancy or lactation. There were TCR beta CDR3 regions amplified from RNA transcripts. A first-round RT-PCR of the TCR CDR3 used the HTBI primer set. TCRdb fed the multiplex PCR reads into MiXCR, producing one record per CDR3 protein. The data hold about 290,000 distinct CDR3 sequences, with approximately 14% observed a single time.

The sample taken for sequencing was blood. The TCR sequence derives from a woman aged 40 to 50 with Graves' hyperthyroidism. The rearrangement uses TRBV7-9 and TRBJ2-1; D gene unclear. The CDR3 sequence: CASTSLQLYNEQFF. CDR3 DNA sequence: TGTGCCAGTACTTCCCTCCAGCTCTACAATGAGCAGTTCTTC.